The T cell receptor (beta chain) under discussion was sequenced for a study of cytomegalovirus exposure and HLA in healthy donors. General observations from the study: When a later analysis compared HLA-associated TCR beta chains with equally common others, the HLA-associated chains turned out to be more clonally expanded and to have lower generation probabilities.

The study ran its PCR with 60 Vbeta and 13 Jbeta primers. Data came from immunoSEQ multiplex PCR; TCRdb stores just in-frame clones and leaves some out. The sample carries nearly 65,000 clones, around 73% recorded once. The CDR3 consists of 14 residues. Per germline, CDR1 MNHEY and CDR2 SMNVEV (reference sequence). V dropped 6 bases and J dropped 4; count of bases not matched to a gene: 4. Note on this clone: What it binds is unknown.

Sequencing was performed on PBMCs. The origin of this receptor is a man aged 50 to 59 in good health and CMV-seronegative. The rearrangement uses TRBV27 and TRBJ1-3, with 9 bases that match TRBD1. The CDR3: CASSRTGEGNTIYF. The CDR3 DNA reads as TGTGCCAGCAGCCGGACAGGGGAGGGAAACACCATATATTTT.